This TCR beta chain was sequenced during a study of blood T cell repertoires in COVID-19 (dated by TCRdb to about 2020). The study in broad terms: The collaborator samples originated in the United States, Italy and Spain and spanned the acute and convalescent phases of COVID-19. Subjects who had been exposed to COVID-19, were actively infected with it, or had recovered from it provided the deeply sampled blood TCRbeta repertoires that made up the dataset. The samples were drawn from the first 160 participants of the ongoing ImmuneRACE study and from 1,254 subjects provided by 6 global collaborators. The material from the prospective study consisted of cDNA or gDNA derived from T cells, B-cell-depleted T cells, or PBMCs. HLA class I and class II types, where available, came from metadata supplied by the sample provider rather than from assay-based typing. The repertoires were released in a freely available public database meant as a resource for research on the immune response to SARS-CoV-2. The sample metadata nearly always contained a de-identified subject ID, COVID-19 status, age in years and sex. The full study reports these points: The quantity of clinical and demographic metadata differed by source and by participant and was supplied without curation.

For this clone: Its binding antigen is unknown. Within one base of it there is no much larger clone, and no base qualities were kept.

Participants in the prospective study were aged roughly 18 to 95 years, lived in under 30 United States geographic areas, and enrolled through a virtual design. To assign participants to cohorts, the prospective study relied on clinical history that participants themselves reported in a screening survey and a study questionnaire. Recovered participants in ImmuneRACE Cohort 3 were defined as having two consecutive negative NP/OP PCR tests, clearance from a healthcare professional, or resolution of symptoms. In the prospective study, mobile phlebotomists collected whole blood, serum and a nasopharyngeal or oropharyngeal swab from each participant. Prospective study participants could optionally give additional blood draws and questionnaires over a roughly 2-month period. Blood samples from the prospective study were shipped frozen or at room temperature prior to DNA extraction. The immunoSEQ Assay, a bias-controlled multiplex PCR, was used to amplify TCRbeta CDR3 regions from genomic DNA. The source study handled its data this way. The number of nucleated cells in each sample was estimated from the amplification of reference gene primers within the assay. To quantify the absolute abundance of each unique TCRbeta CDR3 rearrangement, sequence reads were collapsed and filtered. Productive Simpson clonality was computed per sample as the square root of Simpson's diversity index over productive rearrangements. TCRdb holds this immuneACCESS table with in-frame rearrangements only. Some clones are missing; in checked studies, unresolved V genes explain under half, and the rest has no known cause. V, J and clone size are those of that table, while D and trimming were read from the DNA. The sample table contains almost 400,000 clones; only one count was recorded for approximately 89% of them. The ten largest clones add up to about 1.7% of the sample.

The receptor comes from a young woman who had recovered from COVID-19. The sample was PBMCs or T cells enriched from blood (not recorded which).

The CDR3 region reads CASSFSPGELFF. The DNA sequence is as follows: TGTGCCAGCAGTTTCTCTCCCGGGGAGCTGTTTTTT. Rearrangement joined TRBV27 to TRBJ2-2; a confident D gene designation cannot be given. V is clipped by 3 bases and J by 6 bases, and the sequence between their germline boundaries is 5 bases long. The CDR3, from cysteine to phenylalanine, totals 12 residues. The retained sequence is limited to the CDR3, 36 bases, with the frame set at the first base. CDR1 and CDR2 were assigned from the germline V gene (reference sequence) as MNHEY and SMNVEV.